A single sample is the source of the 13 T cell receptor beta chains below, sequenced in a study of neurological immune-mediated disorders. Time point reported: longitudinal time-point 3. TCRdb reprocessed the 5' RACE reads via MiXCR and lists one record per CDR3 protein. The sample comprises more than 100,000 distinct CDR3 sequences, about a tenth of which are singletons, and more than 2.5% rests with the top ten. What was sequenced was PBMCs. These receptors all stem from a female donor with HTLV-1-associated myelopathy (HAM/TSP).

In its sample, this clonotype was seen many times. The genes are TRBV7-9 and TRBJ2-1; TRBD1 matches 7 bases. This CDR3 has 13 residues. Germline V gene data show CDR1 as SEHNR and CDR2 as FQNEAQ (reference sequence). J was trimmed by 8 bases and V by 6 bases; bases with no gene match: 7. The CDR3 bases are TGTGCCAGCAGTCATTACAGGGGCGATGAGCAGTTCTTC. This codes for CASSHYRGDEQFF.

Remarks on this clonotype: A much larger clone sits a single nucleotide away, making a read error possible. The chain links TRBV27 to TRBJ1-5, with D perhaps matching TRBD1 (6 bases). The CDR3 length is 14 residues. V lost 5 bases and J 5 bases, leaving 13 bases between the germline ends. CDR1 and CDR2 from the germline V gene are MNHEY and SMNVEV (reference sequence). Here the CDR3 reads CASSSWGPDQPQHF. The CDR3 bases are TGTGCCAGCAGTAGCTGGGGGCCGGATCAGCCCCAGCATTTT.

The sample holds many counts of this clonotype. The V gene is TRBV4-1, the J gene TRBJ2-4; 7 bases fit TRBD1. This CDR3 region has 17 residues. Trimming at V came to 1 base and at J to 7 bases, leaving 13 bases not matched to a gene. Germline values: CDR1 MGHRA, CDR2 YSYEKL. The CDR3 loop is CASSQVTNRGFTNIQYF. The CDR3 nucleotides read TGCGCCAGCAGCCAAGTCACCAACAGGGGTTTTACGAACATTCAGTACTTC.

This clonotype showed up many times. J is TRBJ2-3 and V is TRBV3-1; tentatively, D is TRBD2 (6 bases). CDR1 is LGHDT, CDR2 YNNKEL, per germline (reference sequence). Trimming removed 1 base at V and 7 bases at J, with 9 bases between. CDR3 size: 13 residues. The CDR3 sequence is CASSQVGGNTQYF. The CDR3 DNA reads as TGTGCCAGCAGCCAAGTGGGGGGAAATACGCAGTATTTT.

This clonotype was seen ten or more times. V usage is TRBV5-1 and J usage is TRBJ2-3, with unresolved D. Germline CDR1 reads SGHRS; CDR2 reads YFSETQ. The CDR3 runs 12 residues. The V end lost 1 base, the J end lost 4 bases, and 4 bases lay between the germline ends. CDR3 amino acids: CASSLKPDTQYF. The CDR3 region has the DNA TGCGCCAGCAGCTTGAAACCAGATACGCAGTATTTT. Using reference TRBV5-1 and TRBJ2-3 for the parts outside the CDR3, the full variable domain is KAGVTQTPRYLIKTRGQQVTLSCSPISGHRSVSWYQQTPGQGLQFLFEYFSETQRNKGNFPGRFSGRQFSNSRSEMNVSTLELGDSALYLCASSLKPDTQYFGPGTRLTVL.

This clonotype was observed many times. This rearrangement joins TRBV20-1 to TRBJ1-5; the D gene is possibly TRBD1 (6 bases). V shed 5 bases and J shed 0 bases, with 26 bases lying between them. This CDR3 contains 19 residues. CDR1 is DFQATT, CDR2 SNEGSKA, per germline (reference sequence). The CDR3 loop reads CSALVGGDGSLLSNQPQHF. The CDR3 bases are TGCAGTGCTTTAGTAGGGGGAGACGGGTCTCTCCTTAGCAATCAGCCCCAGCATTTT.

This clonotype was detected ten times or more. The CDR3 spells CSARDWGGSGDTQYF. In DNA form, the CDR3 reads TGCAGTGCTAGAGACTGGGGGGGGTCGGGAGATACGCAGTATTTT. The genes are TRBV20-1 and TRBJ2-3; 7 bases agree with TRBD2. CDR3 length equals 15 residues. The J segment lost 5 bases and the V segment lost 0 bases, leaving 8 bases of the junction unmatched. The germline V gene encodes CDR1 DFQATT and CDR2 SNEGSKA (reference sequence).

In the case of this clonotype: A much larger clone is a single base away; this may be a read error. CDR3 region: CASSWTGEKVYGYTF. The CDR3 nucleotides are TGTGCCAGCAGCTGGACTGGGGAGAAGGTCTATGGCTACACCTTC. The rearrangement links TRBV7-2 to TRBJ1-2, with D uncertain. The CDR3 length is 15 residues. Per the germline V gene, CDR1 is SGHTA and CDR2 is FQGNSA. V was cut by 4 bases and J by 4 bases, with 16 bases left in between.

This clonotype was counted ten times or more. The chain has TRBV20-1 and TRBJ2-2, with a possible D match to TRBD1 (5 bases). The V gene lost 0 bases and the J gene lost 6 bases, with 11 bases spanning the gap. CDR1 and CDR2 (germline): DFQATT, SNEGSKA (reference sequence). The CDR3 is 14 residues long. CDR3 nucleotide sequence: TGCAGTGCTAGAGAGGCAGGGAAGTCCGGGGAGCTGTTTTTT. Translating it yields CSAREAGKSGELFF.

This clonotype was recorded at least ten times. The CDR3 is CASSVRSDRPAYNEQFF. CDR3 nucleotides: TGTGCCAGCAGCGTAAGAAGTGACAGGCCAGCCTACAATGAGCAGTTCTTC. V is TRBV9 and J is TRBJ2-1; perhaps TRBD1 as D (6 bases). V was shortened by 1 base and J by 2 bases, with 16 bases between the two germline ends. CDR1 and CDR2 from the germline V gene are SGDLS and YYNGEE. The CDR3 totals 17 residues.

Points on this clonotype: One base away lies a much larger clone, so this may be a sequencing read error. The chain employs TRBV18 and TRBJ2-6; the D is unclear. In germline, CDR1 is KGHSH, CDR2 LQKENI. The CDR3 runs 16 residues. V was pared by 4 bases and J by 1 base, with 11 bases between. The CDR3 protein is CASSLLGLSGANVLTF. In nucleotides, the CDR3 is TGTGCCAGCTCACTTCTCGGCCTTTCTGGGGCCAACGTCCTGACTTTC.

This clonotype was observed at least ten times. The chain uses TRBV5-5 and TRBJ1-5; no clear D gene. CDR1 SGHKS and CDR2 YYEKEE come from the germline V gene (reference sequence). Trimming removed 0 bases at V and 4 bases at J, with 14 bases between. The CDR3 extends over 16 amino acids. The CDR3 DNA follows: TGTGCCAGCAGCTTGGGACCTGGGAGGCTTAATCAGCCCCAGCATTTT. Translation: CASSLGPGRLNQPQHF.

Many counts were recorded for this clonotype. The chain couples TRBV5-1 to TRBJ2-7; 7 nucleotides match TRBD1. This CDR3 has 14 amino acids. V lost 5 bases to trimming and J lost 3 bases; unmatched junction nucleotides: 8. CDR1 is SGHRS and CDR2 is YFSETQ in the germline V gene. Here the CDR3 DNA reads TGCGCCAGCAGACCGACCACAGGGGTCTACGAGCAGTACTTC. Translated: CASRPTTGVYEQYF.